This T cell receptor beta chain is drawn from a study of response to subunit inactivated influenza vaccine. TCRdb re-derived calls from the RT-PCR reads in MiXCR, one entry per CDR3 protein. Among about 500,000 distinct CDR3 sequences listed, 15% to 20% were seen once. This CDR3 is 17 amino acids long. V lost 6 bases and J 0 bases, leaving 21 bases between the germline ends. Germline assignment: CDR1 DFQATT and CDR2 SNEGSKA (reference sequence). The rearrangement uses TRBV20-1 and TRBJ2-4; maybe TRBD1 (6 bases). The clonotype was recovered from a man aged 50 to 75 who received an inactivated influenza vaccine. The sequencing used CD4+ T cells sorted from PBMCs, collected around 25 months after vaccination. CDR3 DNA sequence: TGCAGTGCAAGGAAGCGAGGACAGCTTCTAGCCAAAAACATTCAGTACTTC. Translation gives CSARKRGQLLAKNIQYF.